A selection of T cell receptor beta chains follows, all from one sample in a study of shared clonotypes between healthy human individuals. Generated by immunoSEQ multiplex PCR, the TCRdb table keeps only in-frame clones and is missing some. The sample lists roughly 1,000,000 clones; 75% to 80% were seen once. The material sequenced was memory CD4+ T cells from PBMCs. These receptors came from a man aged 18 to 35 in good health. Some clones in this sample may be carry-over from other donors' samples. CDR3s include the opening cysteine and the closing phenylalanine or tryptophan. Fields, in order: J gene, V gene, D gene, clone size, CDR3 DNA, CDR3 protein. D genes are given only for firm matches. Size is omitted from some rows. Given values are once, few, many or a class for expanded clones.

J: TRBJ2-7
V: TRBV7-2
D: TRBD1
size: -
DNA: TGTGCCAGCAGCTTCCCCGGGACAGGGGTGCACTTC
CDR3: CASSFPGTGVHF

J: TRBJ2-7
V: TRBV30
D: TRBD2
size: -
DNA: TGTGCCTGGACCAGTGGACTAGCGGGGGAGGACGAGCAGTACTTC
CDR3: CAWTSGLAGEDEQYF

J: TRBJ1-2
V: TRBV9
D: TRBD1
size: -
DNA: TGTGCCAGCAAGGCCCACAGGGGGCTATATGGCTACACCTTC
CDR3: CASKAHRGLYGYTF

J: TRBJ2-1
V: TRBV9
D: -
size: once
DNA: TGTGCCAGCAGCGCCCGAGAGGGCTACAATGAGCAGTTCTTC
CDR3: CASSAREGYNEQFF

J: TRBJ2-5
V: TRBV19
D: TRBD2
size: -
DNA: TGTGCCAGTAGTATAACCGGACTAGCGGGAGGCCTAGTCCAAGAGACCCAGTACTTC
CDR3: CASSITGLAGGLVQETQYF

J: TRBJ1-5
V: TRBV28
D: TRBD1
size: -
DNA: TGTGCCAGCCTTGACAGGGGGTATCAGCCCCAGCATTTT
CDR3: CASLDRGYQPQHF

J: TRBJ2-3
V: TRBV10-3
D: -
size: -
DNA: TGTGCCATCAGTGAGCTACTGGATACGCAGTATTTT
CDR3: CAISELLDTQYF

J: TRBJ1-2
V: TRBV28
D: TRBD1
size: -
DNA: TGTGCCAGCAGGCCAACCGACAGGGACGGCTACACCTTC
CDR3: CASRPTDRDGYTF

J: TRBJ2-7
V: TRBV6-6
D: TRBD2
size: -
DNA: TGTGCCAGCAGTTCCCGGGGGCTAGCGGGGGTTTCCGAGCAGTACTTC
CDR3: CASSSRGLAGVSEQYF

J: TRBJ2-5
V: TRBV19
D: TRBD1
size: -
DNA: TGTGCCAGTAGTATAGCTCTGACAGGGGGCGGGGAGACCCAGTACTTC
CDR3: CASSIALTGGGETQYF

J: TRBJ2-5
V: TRBV11-2
D: TRBD1
size: few
DNA: TGTGCCAGCAGCTTATACAGGGCAGGGGGCGCGGAGACCCAGTACTTC
CDR3: CASSLYRAGGAETQYF

J: TRBJ2-3
V: TRBV29-1
D: -
size: -
DNA: TGCAGCGTTGGGTCCCAGGGTAGTCTTACGCCGGATACGCAGTATTTT
CDR3: CSVGSQGSLTPDTQYF

J: TRBJ1-5
V: TRBV19
D: -
size: few
DNA: TGTGCCAGTGGCGGAGGGTTCGGCAATCAGCCCCAGCATTTT
CDR3: CASGGGFGNQPQHF

J: TRBJ2-7
V: TRBV18
D: -
size: once
DNA: TGTGCCAGCTCACTCGGCCAAACAGGCTCCTACGAGCAGTACTTC
CDR3: CASSLGQTGSYEQYF

J: TRBJ1-1
V: TRBV2
D: -
size: few
DNA: TGTGCCAGCAGGGTAGATTTGAACACTGAAGCTTTCTTT
CDR3: CASRVDLNTEAFF

J: TRBJ2-6
V: TRBV5-1
D: TRBD2
size: -
DNA: TGCGCCAGCAGCTTCCTCGGTAGCGGGACGGTGGCCTCTGGGGCCAACGTCCTGACTTTC
CDR3: CASSFLGSGTVASGANVLTF

J: TRBJ2-5
V: TRBV20-1
D: -
size: -
DNA: TGCAGCGGGGTACTCCCTGGGACCCAGTACTTC
CDR3: CSGVLPGTQYF

J: TRBJ2-3
V: TRBV5-6
D: TRBD2
size: -
DNA: TGTGCCAGCAGCGTAAGCGGGAGAGGGGATACGCAGTATTTT
CDR3: CASSVSGRGDTQYF

J: TRBJ2-3
V: TRBV7-2
D: TRBD1
size: -
DNA: TGTGCCAGCAGCGGACGGGACAGGGGGGCCCGCGCGCAGTATTTT
CDR3: CASSGRDRGARAQYF

J: TRBJ2-7
V: TRBV6-6
D: TRBD2
size: -
DNA: TGTGCCAGCAGTCGGACTAGCGGGAGAGTTTACGAGCAGTACTTC
CDR3: CASSRTSGRVYEQYF

J: TRBJ2-5
V: TRBV6-5
D: -
size: -
DNA: TGTGCCAGCAAGGGGACCCAGCGGGCGACCCAGTACTTC
CDR3: CASKGTQRATQYF

J: TRBJ1-2
V: TRBV5-6
D: -
size: once
DNA: TGTGCCAGCAGCTTGAAGGCAGGCTATGGCTACACCTTC
CDR3: CASSLKAGYGYTF

J: TRBJ2-5
V: TRBV7-2
D: -
size: -
DNA: TGTGCCAGCAGCCCCTCGGGGGGAGGGGGAGTCCAAGATACCCAGTACTTC
CDR3: CASSPSGGGGVQDTQYF

J: TRBJ2-5
V: TRBV9
D: TRBD1
size: -
DNA: TGTGCCAGCAGCGTTGCGGGACAGGGTCAAGAGACCCAGTACTTC
CDR3: CASSVAGQGQETQYF

J: TRBJ2-5
V: TRBV5-8
D: -
size: -
DNA: TGTGCCAGCAGCCACACCGGGGCCCGAAAGACCCAGTACTTC
CDR3: CASSHTGARKTQYF

J: TRBJ2-1
V: TRBV7-3
D: -
size: -
DNA: TGTGCCAGCAGCGCGATGAGTCTAGCCGATGAGCAGTTCTTC
CDR3: CASSAMSLADEQFF

J: TRBJ1-4
V: TRBV5-6
D: -
size: -
DNA: TGTGCCAGCGATAGAGGAGGGACTGCAACTAATGAAAAACTGTTTTTT
CDR3: CASDRGGTATNEKLFF

J: TRBJ2-3
V: TRBV19
D: -
size: -
DNA: TGTGCCAGTAGTGTATGGATCACAGATACGCAGTATTTT
CDR3: CASSVWITDTQYF

J: TRBJ1-2
V: TRBV9
D: TRBD1
size: -
DNA: TGTGCCAGCAGCGGAACCGGGACAGGGGGTTATGGCTACACCTTC
CDR3: CASSGTGTGGYGYTF